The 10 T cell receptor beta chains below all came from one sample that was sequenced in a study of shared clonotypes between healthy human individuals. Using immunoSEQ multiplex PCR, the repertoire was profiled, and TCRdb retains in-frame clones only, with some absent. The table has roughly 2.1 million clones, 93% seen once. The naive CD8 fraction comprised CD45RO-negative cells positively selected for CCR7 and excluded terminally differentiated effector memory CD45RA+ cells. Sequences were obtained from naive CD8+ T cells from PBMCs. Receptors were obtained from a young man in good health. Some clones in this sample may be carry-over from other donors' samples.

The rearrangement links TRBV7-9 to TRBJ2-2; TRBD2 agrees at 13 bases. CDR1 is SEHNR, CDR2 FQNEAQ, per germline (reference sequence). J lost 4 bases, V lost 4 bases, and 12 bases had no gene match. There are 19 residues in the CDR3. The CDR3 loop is CASSSPPTSGRARTGELFF. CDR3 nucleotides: TGTGCCAGCAGCTCACCGCCTACTAGCGGGAGGGCCCGCACCGGGGAGCTGTTTTTT. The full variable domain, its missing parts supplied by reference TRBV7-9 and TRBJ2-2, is DTGVSQNPRHKITKRGQNVTFRCDPISEHNRLYWYRQTLGQGPEFLTYFQNEAQLEKSRLLSDRFSAERPKGSFSTLEIQRTEQGDSAMYLCASSSPPTSGRARTGELFFGEGSRLTVL.

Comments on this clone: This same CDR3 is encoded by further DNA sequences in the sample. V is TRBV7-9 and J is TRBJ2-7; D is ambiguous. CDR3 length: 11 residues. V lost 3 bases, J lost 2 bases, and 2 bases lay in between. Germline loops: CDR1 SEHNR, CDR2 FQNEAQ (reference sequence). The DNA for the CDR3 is TGTGCCAGCAGCTTCACCTACGAGCAGTACTTC. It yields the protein CASSFTYEQYF. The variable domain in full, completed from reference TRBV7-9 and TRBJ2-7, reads DTGVSQNPRHKITKRGQNVTFRCDPISEHNRLYWYRQTLGQGPEFLTYFQNEAQLEKSRLLSDRFSAERPKGSFSTLEIQRTEQGDSAMYLCASSFTYEQYFGPGTRLTVT.

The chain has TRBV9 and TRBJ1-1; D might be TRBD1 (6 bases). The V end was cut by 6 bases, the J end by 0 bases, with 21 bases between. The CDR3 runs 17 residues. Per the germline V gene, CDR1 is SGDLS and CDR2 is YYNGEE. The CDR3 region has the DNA TGTGCCAGCACCCCCGGAAGGGGGTCCGTCATGAACACTGAAGCTTTCTTT. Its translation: CASTPGRGSVMNTEAFF. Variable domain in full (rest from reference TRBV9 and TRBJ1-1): DSGVTQTPKHLITATGQRVTLRCSPRSGDLSVYWYQQSLDQGLQFLIQYYNGEERAKGNILERFSAQQFPDLHSELNLSSLELGDSALYFCASTPGRGSVMNTEAFFGQGTRLTVV.

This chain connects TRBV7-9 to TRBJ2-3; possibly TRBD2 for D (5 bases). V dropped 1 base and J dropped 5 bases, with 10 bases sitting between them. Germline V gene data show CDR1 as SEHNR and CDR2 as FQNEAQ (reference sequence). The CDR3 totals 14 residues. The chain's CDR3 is CASSLGLLGDTQYF. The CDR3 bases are TGTGCCAGCAGCTTAGGACTATTGGGAGATACGCAGTATTTT.

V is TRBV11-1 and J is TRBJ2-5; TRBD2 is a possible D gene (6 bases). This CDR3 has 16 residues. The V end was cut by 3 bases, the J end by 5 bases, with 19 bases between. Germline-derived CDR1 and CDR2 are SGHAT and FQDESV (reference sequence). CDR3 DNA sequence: TGTGCCAGCAGCTTCCTCGGGGGACCGGTGAGGGAGACCCAGTACTTC. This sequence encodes CASSFLGGPVRETQYF.

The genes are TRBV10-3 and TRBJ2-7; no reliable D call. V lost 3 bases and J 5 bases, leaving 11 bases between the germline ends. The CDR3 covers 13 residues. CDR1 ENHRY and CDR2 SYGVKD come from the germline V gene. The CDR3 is CAISDQVPHEQYF. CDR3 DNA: TGTGCCATCAGTGATCAGGTACCGCACGAGCAGTACTTC.

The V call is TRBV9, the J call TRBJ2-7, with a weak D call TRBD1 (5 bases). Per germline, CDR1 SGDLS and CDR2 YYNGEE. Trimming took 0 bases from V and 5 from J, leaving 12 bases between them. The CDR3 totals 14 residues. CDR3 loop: CASSVGRAVHEQYF. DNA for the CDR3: TGTGCCAGCAGCGTAGGCAGGGCGGTGCACGAGCAGTACTTC.

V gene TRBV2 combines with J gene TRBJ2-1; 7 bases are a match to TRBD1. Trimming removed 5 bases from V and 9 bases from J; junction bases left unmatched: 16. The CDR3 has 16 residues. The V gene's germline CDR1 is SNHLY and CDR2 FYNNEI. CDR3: CASSRRATGTEGEQFF. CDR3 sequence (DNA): TGTGCCAGCAGTCGCCGGGCTACCGGGACAGAGGGTGAGCAGTTCTTC. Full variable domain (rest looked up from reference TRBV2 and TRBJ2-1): EPEVTQTPSHQVTQMGQEVILRCVPISNHLYFYWYRQILGQKVEFLVSFYNNEISEKSEIFDDQFSVERPDGSNFTLKIRSTKLEDSAMYFCASSRRATGTEGEQFFGPGTRLTVL.

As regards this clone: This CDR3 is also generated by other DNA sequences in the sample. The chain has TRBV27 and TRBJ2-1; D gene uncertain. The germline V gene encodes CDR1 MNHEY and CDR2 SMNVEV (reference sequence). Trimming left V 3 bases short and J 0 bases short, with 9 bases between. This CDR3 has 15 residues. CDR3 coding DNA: TGTGCCAGCAGTTTGAGGCAGTCCTCCTACAATGAGCAGTTCTTC. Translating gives CASSLRQSSYNEQFF.

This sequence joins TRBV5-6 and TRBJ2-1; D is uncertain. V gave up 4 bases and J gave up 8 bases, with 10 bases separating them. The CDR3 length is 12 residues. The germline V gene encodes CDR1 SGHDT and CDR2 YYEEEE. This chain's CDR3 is CASSRSWDEQFF. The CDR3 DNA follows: TGTGCCAGCAGCCGATCGTGGGATGAGCAGTTCTTC.